This T cell receptor (beta chain) is from a study of blood T cell repertoires in COVID-19. The table came from immunoSEQ multiplex PCR; TCRdb's copy has only in-frame clones and leaves some out. This table holds 170,000 or so clones, about four fifths found once. Germline V gives CDR1 LGHNA, CDR2 YNFKEQ. With V trimmed by 5 bases and J by 4 bases, 8 bases remained unmatched. The CDR3 has 18 amino acids. The sample comprised peripheral blood. The source is a man in his 70s with active or convalescent COVID-19. The chain has TRBV4-2 and TRBJ2-2; TRBD2 matches 15 bases. The CDR3 loop reads CASSYPGLAGGSTGELFF. The DNA of the CDR3 is TGTGCCAGCAGCTACCCGGGACTAGCGGGGGGCTCCACCGGGGAGCTGTTTTTT.